The 10 T cell receptor beta chains below come from one sample, sequenced in a study of cytomegalovirus exposure and HLA in healthy donors. PCR employed 60 Vbeta and 13 Jbeta primers. Assay: immunoSEQ multiplex PCR; the TCRdb copy retains only in-frame clones and omits some. Of 150,000 to 200,000 clones in the sample, more than 70% were seen once. Source material: PBMCs. These receptors all stem from a woman aged 40 to 55 in good health and CMV-seronegative.

V and J are TRBV4-3 and TRBJ2-1; D possibly corresponds to TRBD1 (5 bases). The CDR3 loop spans 16 amino acids. In germline, CDR1 is LGHNA, CDR2 YSLEER. Trimming shortened V by 1 base and J by 1 base, and 11 bases separated the two germline ends. CDR3: CASSQVAGKSYNEQFF. CDR3 bases: TGCGCCAGCAGCCAAGTCGCAGGGAAATCCTACAATGAGCAGTTCTTC.

This clone was counted a single time. The chain employs TRBV6-1 and TRBJ2-7; no firm D call. The CDR3 spans 11 residues. CDR1 and CDR2 (germline): MNHNS, SASEGT. Trimming left V 6 bases short and J 3 bases short, with 6 bases between. The CDR3 spells CASRRNYEQYV. The CDR3 coding sequence is TGTGCCAGCAGGAGAAACTACGAGCAGTACGTC.

The chain links TRBV7-6 to TRBJ1-1; D is unresolved. V lost 1 base and J lost 0, with 6 bases in between. CDR3 length equals 14 residues. CDR1 and CDR2 from the germline V gene are SGHVS and FNYEAQ. This CDR3 reads CASSLGQVNTEAFF. Written as DNA, the CDR3 is TGTGCCAGCAGCTTAGGGCAGGTGAACACTGAAGCTTTCTTT. The full variable domain, in which reference TRBV7-6 and TRBJ1-1 provide the parts outside the CDR3, is GAGVSQSPRYKVTKRGQDVALRCDPISGHVSLYWYRQALGQGPEFLTYFNYEAQQDKSGLPNDRFSAERPEGSISTLTIQRTEQRDSAMYRCASSLGQVNTEAFFGQGTRLTVV.

CDR3 nucleotide sequence: TGTGCCAGCAGCCCCGGGGGATGGGGAGACGAAGCTTTCTTT. Encoded protein: CASSPGGWGDEAFF. The chain joins TRBV11-2 to TRBJ1-1; perhaps TRBD1 as D (5 bases). The germline V gene encodes CDR1 SGHAT and CDR2 FQNNGV. The CDR3 has 14 residues. V was clipped by 5 bases and J by 8 bases, with 18 bases between them. Drawing the rest from reference TRBV11-2 and TRBJ1-1, the complete variable domain is EAGVAQSPRYKIIEKRQSVAFWCNPISGHATLYWYQQILGQGPKLLIQFQNNGVVDDSQLPKDRFSAERLKGVDSTLKIQPAKLEDSAVYLCASSPGGWGDEAFFGQGTRLTVV.

The V gene is TRBV9, the J gene TRBJ1-2; 7 bases map to TRBD1. Trimming removed 0 bases from V and 8 bases from J; junction bases left unmatched: 10. Germline V gives CDR1 SGDLS, CDR2 YYNGEE. This CDR3 has 15 residues. The CDR3 loop is CASSVEKGASSGYTF. The CDR3 DNA follows: TGTGCCAGCAGCGTAGAGAAGGGGGCGTCGTCGGGCTACACCTTC.

CDR3 region: CATFAGGPNEKLFF. CDR3 coding DNA: TGTGCCACCTTTGCGGGGGGGCCTAATGAAAAACTGTTTTTT. V gene TRBV15 combines with J gene TRBJ1-4; TRBD1 is a possible D gene (6 bases). The CDR3 runs 14 residues. CDR1 and CDR2 (germline): LNHNV, YYDKDF (reference sequence). V was cut by 8 bases and J by 3 bases, with 13 bases left in between.

The genes are TRBV7-3 and TRBJ1-1; 10 positions agree with TRBD1. This CDR3 spans 14 amino acids. Germline trimming cut 5 bases from V and 6 bases from J; bases unmatched to any gene: 6. Germline assignment: CDR1 SGHTA and CDR2 FQGTGA. CDR3 DNA sequence: TGTGCCAGCAGCAAGGGACAGGGGCTCGCTGAAGCTTTCTTT. It is translated as CASSKGQGLAEAFF.

The chain combines TRBV18 with TRBJ2-3, with D perhaps TRBD1 (6 bases). Looked up from germline, CDR1 is KGHSH and CDR2 is LQKENI. The CDR3 is 15 residues long. With 2 bases removed from V and 4 bases from J, the gap between germline ends came to 13 bases. This chain's CDR3 is CASSPTQGAADTQYF. The CDR3 DNA sequence: TGTGCCAGCTCACCAACACAGGGAGCTGCAGATACGCAGTATTTT.

The chain uses TRBV19 and TRBJ1-6; tentatively, D is TRBD1 (5 bases). Germline V gives CDR1 LNHDA, CDR2 SQIVND (reference sequence). Trimming removed 7 bases from V and 10 bases from J, with 14 bases in between. CDR3 size: 13 residues. DNA of the CDR3: TGTGCCAGTATGGCAGGGCTAAGATCACCCCTCCACTTT. It codes for CASMAGLRSPLHF.

A few counts support this clone. The chain combines TRBV7-2 with TRBJ1-1; D unclear. Germline V lookup: CDR1 SGHTA, CDR2 FQGNSA. With 5 bases removed from V and 3 bases from J, the gap between germline ends came to 13 bases. CDR3 length: 14 amino acids. The CDR3 here is CASSNRHGDTEAFF. The DNA of the CDR3 is TGTGCCAGCAGCAACCGGCACGGGGACACTGAAGCTTTCTTT.